This T cell receptor beta chain was recovered during a study of blood T cell repertoires in COVID-19. Study-level information: Sites across the United States, Italy and Spain contributed samples from acute and convalescent COVID-19. T cells, B-cell-depleted T cells, or PBMCs supplied cDNA or gDNA.

Original handling: Amplification of reference gene primers provided the estimated nucleated cell counts. Profiled with immunoSEQ multiplex PCR; TCRdb holds only in-frame clones, not every one. The V and J calls and clone size are taken from that table; D and trimming were inferred from the DNA. The top ten clones hold 15% to 19% of a sample with roughly 100,000 clones, approximately 78% of them seen once. Trimming cost V 3 bases and J 0 bases, with 10 bases left between them. This CDR3 contains 15 residues. Germline-derived CDR1 and CDR2 are SGDLS and YYNGEE. The sample was peripheral blood. This TCR came from a woman older than 75 with acute or convalescent COVID-19. V usage is TRBV9 and J usage is TRBJ1-5, with D uncertain. The CDR3 DNA reads as TGTGCCAGCAGCGCCGCCGGGAATAGCAATCAGCCCCAGCATTTT. Translated: CASSAAGNSNQPQHF.